This T cell receptor (beta chain) is from a study of regulatory T cells in long-lasting Graves disease. This clonotype has more than one count but fewer than ten. Time point denoted: persistent/refractory GD, antithyroid drugs over 5 years with positive TRAb. After RNA was extracted from PBMCs, the TCR library was made from it. Library construction for TCR beta used iRepertoire HTBI primers and Arm-PCR of CDR3 regions. TCRdb itself ran the multiplex PCR reads through MiXCR, one entry per CDR3 protein. The sample contains 300,000 to 500,000 distinct CDR3 sequences, under 25% of which appear only once. The CDR3 runs 17 residues. From germline, CDR1 is MDHEN and CDR2 SYDVKM. Losses at the gene ends were 5 bases for V and 6 bases for J; bases not matched to a gene: 8.

The origin of this receptor is a female donor with Graves disease. The specimen was peripheral blood mononuclear cells (PBMCs), collected when the disease was refractory, from a patient treated with antithyroid drugs. The V call is TRBV28, the J call TRBJ2-1; 15 bases match TRBD2. The CDR3, as DNA: TGTGCCAGCAGTCCAGTCTCGGGACTAGCGGGAGGCAATGAGCAGTTCTTC. It is translated as CASSPVSGLAGGNEQFF.